These 28 T cell receptor beta chains were all obtained from the same sample, sequenced in a study of glioma-infiltrating T cells after dendritic cell vaccination. Time point of the sample: after dendritic cell vaccination, including at tumor progression/relapse. Assay used: immunoSEQ multiplex PCR; TCRdb lists only in-frame clones, some missing. The table records more than 95,000 clones, nearly 90% of them present only once. Specimen: blood, collected after dendritic cell vaccination. The receptors stem from a human donor with glioblastoma.

Written as DNA, the CDR3 is TGTGCCAGCAGCTTCTTATCACAGGGACAGGGTGAAGCTTTCTTT. It is translated as CASSFLSQGQGEAFF. V is TRBV7-8 and J is TRBJ1-1; 9 bases map to TRBD1. Trimming removed 3 bases from V and 7 bases from J; junction bases left unmatched: 9. CDR1 is SGHVS, CDR2 FQNEAQ, per germline. The CDR3 covers 15 residues.

The genes are TRBV6-1 and TRBJ2-7, with TRBD1 identical over 10 bases. CDR1 MNHNS and CDR2 SASEGT come from the germline V gene. The CDR3 runs 13 residues. J lost 4 bases, V lost 10 bases, and 7 bases had no gene match. CDR3: CATPGQGIYEQYF. CDR3 sequence (DNA): TGTGCCACCCCGGGACAGGGGATTTACGAGCAGTACTTC.

This chain links TRBV2 with TRBJ2-1; D gene uncertain. V was trimmed by 2 bases and J by 6 bases, leaving 8 bases between them. The CDR3 covers 13 residues. Germline CDR1 SNHLY, CDR2 FYNNEI. The CDR3 region is CASSEFRANEQFF. The DNA of the CDR3 is TGTGCCAGCAGTGAATTTCGAGCCAATGAGCAGTTCTTC.

The chain employs TRBV19 and TRBJ2-7; no clear D. V lost 8 bases and J lost 6, with 8 bases in between. Germline CDR1 LNHDA, CDR2 SQIVND (reference sequence). There are 10 residues in the CDR3. DNA for the CDR3: TGTGCCAGTGGTTACGGCGAGCAGTACTTC. As protein: CASGYGEQYF.

This chain uses TRBV30 with TRBJ1-5; D might be TRBD1 (5 bases). Looked up from germline, CDR1 is GTSNPN and CDR2 is SVGIG (reference sequence). The CDR3 sequence is 14 residues long. Between the trimmed V and J ends, which lost 5 bases and 6 bases, there was a span of 17 bases. The DNA for the CDR3 is TGTGCCTGGCAACCAACAGGTTGGACTCAGCCCCAGCATTTT. Protein: CAWQPTGWTQPQHF. Together with reference TRBV30 and TRBJ1-5, the CDR3 gives the full variable domain: SQTIHQWPATLVQPVGSPLSLECTVEGTSNPNLYWYRQAAGRGLQLLFYSVGIGQISSEVPQNLSASRPQDRQFILSSKKLLLSDSGFYLCAWQPTGWTQPQHFGDGTRLSIL.

The chain couples TRBV27 to TRBJ1-4; tentative D call: TRBD1 (5 bases). The CDR3 loop spans 14 amino acids. Trimming cost V 3 bases and J 8 bases, with 13 bases left between them. The germline V gene has CDR1 MNHEY and CDR2 SMNVEV (reference sequence). The chain's CDR3 is CASSLAGLREKLFF. Here the CDR3 DNA reads TGTGCCAGCAGTTTGGCAGGGCTTAGGGAAAAACTGTTTTTT.

This chain links TRBV11-2 with TRBJ1-1; the D gene is possibly TRBD1 (5 bases). Trimming removed 4 bases at V and 5 bases at J, with 17 bases between. The length of the CDR3 is 15 residues. Germline CDR1 is SGHAT and CDR2 is FQNNGV. The CDR3 region has the DNA TGTGCCAGCAGCTCGGCGGGGCAGCTAAGGACTGAAGCTTTCTTT. Its translation is CASSSAGQLRTEAFF.

The CDR3 spells CASSVGSSGMYEQYF. In nucleotides, the CDR3 is TGTGCCAGCAGCGTAGGGTCTAGCGGGATGTACGAGCAGTACTTC. V gene TRBV9 combines with J gene TRBJ2-7; 9 nucleotides line up with TRBD2. The CDR3 spans 15 residues. Trimming cost V 0 bases and J 4 bases; bases outside gene matches: 5. Germline CDR1 and CDR2: SGDLS and YYNGEE.

This chain links TRBV19 with TRBJ2-1; 7 bases match TRBD2. Trimming at V came to 6 bases and at J to 3 bases, leaving 8 bases not matched to a gene. From germline, CDR1 is LNHDA and CDR2 SQIVND (reference sequence). The CDR3 loop spans 15 amino acids. CDR3 sequence (DNA): TGTGCCAGTAGACCGGGACTAACTAACTACAATGAGCAGTTCTTC. Protein product: CASRPGLTNYNEQFF.

This chain links TRBV11-2 with TRBJ2-1; 7 nucleotides match TRBD2. The CDR3 consists of 15 residues. Germline V CDR1 and CDR2: SGHAT, FQNNGV. V lost 3 bases to trimming and J lost 6 bases; unmatched junction nucleotides: 8. The chain's CDR3 is CASSFSGLRANEQFF. As DNA, the CDR3 is TGTGCCAGCAGCTTCTCGGGACTAAGAGCCAATGAGCAGTTCTTC.

The CDR3 sequence is CAISEDRESSYEQYF. DNA for the CDR3: TGTGCCATCAGTGAGGACAGGGAAAGCTCCTACGAGCAGTACTTC. The chain has TRBV10-3 and TRBJ2-7, with 7 bases fitting TRBD1. Germline V gives CDR1 ENHRY, CDR2 SYGVKD. Unmatched junction bases numbered 4, after V lost 2 bases and J lost 0 bases. The CDR3 contains 15 residues.

Remarks on this clone: One junction end does not reproduce the germline sequence, and a read error may be involved. The chain is built from TRBV2 and TRBJ1-5, with D perhaps TRBD1 (6 bases). CDR1 and CDR2 from the germline V gene are SNHLY and FYNNEI. The CDR3 loop spans 12 amino acids. CDR3 in DNA: TGTGCCAGCAGTGAAGACACGGGACAAGTCTACTTT. Encoded protein: CASSEDTGQVYF.

The chain combines TRBV7-8 with TRBJ1-3; no clear D gene. Germline assignment: CDR1 SGHVS and CDR2 FQNEAQ. The CDR3 has 14 residues. Trimming cost V 3 bases and J 9 bases, with 15 bases left between them. This CDR3 reads CASSFVGAGSTIYF. The CDR3 coding sequence is TGTGCCAGCAGCTTTGTGGGAGCGGGGAGCACCATATATTTT.

V and J are TRBV10-2 and TRBJ1-2, with 11 bases aligning to TRBD1. Germline V gene data show CDR1 as WSHSY and CDR2 as SAAADI. Unmatched junction bases numbered 6, after V lost 7 bases and J lost 8 bases. The CDR3 is 13 amino acids. CDR3 residues: CASNGQGAGGYTF. As DNA, the CDR3 is TGCGCCAGCAACGGACAGGGGGCAGGGGGCTACACCTTC.

V usage is TRBV30 and J usage is TRBJ1-6; the D is unclear. The germline gives CDR1 GTSNPN, CDR2 SVGIG (reference sequence). The CDR3 is made up of 15 amino acids. The V end lost 2 bases, the J end lost 0 bases, and 8 bases lay between the germline ends. In DNA form, the CDR3 reads TGTGCCTGGAGTCTGGTGAGCTCCTATAATTCACCCCTCCACTTT. Its protein is CAWSLVSSYNSPLHF.

This clone has just one count. The chain uses TRBV30 and TRBJ2-6; the D is unclear. Germline-derived CDR1 and CDR2 are GTSNPN and SVGIG (reference sequence). The CDR3 has 14 amino acids. Trimming took off 2 bases at V and 0 bases at J, with 5 bases between the two ends. This chain's CDR3 is CAWSRSSGANVLTF. CDR3 nucleotides: TGTGCCTGGAGTCGGAGCTCTGGGGCCAACGTCCTGACTTTC.

CDR3 loop: CASSLSSRGGSRETQYF. The CDR3 bases are TGTGCCAGCAGTTTAAGCTCCCGTGGGGGGTCTAGAGAGACCCAGTACTTC. This rearrangement joins TRBV27 to TRBJ2-5; D possibly corresponds to TRBD2 (6 bases). Germline V CDR1 and CDR2: MNHEY, SMNVEV (reference sequence). The CDR3 spans 17 residues. V was trimmed by 2 bases and J by 4 bases, leaving 20 bases between them.

The gene calls are TRBV6-1 and TRBJ2-7, with 10 bases matching TRBD1. The CDR3 extends over 15 amino acids. Germline V CDR1 and CDR2: MNHNS, SASEGT. The V segment lost 4 bases and the J segment 4 bases; nucleotides outside the gene matches: 7. In nucleotides, the CDR3 is TGTGCCAGCAGTGCGATGGGACAGGGGATTTACGAGCAGTACTTC. This gives the protein CASSAMGQGIYEQYF.

The V call is TRBV2, the J call TRBJ2-1; weak D call: TRBD1 (5 bases). The V end lost 6 bases, the J end lost 8 bases, and 14 bases lay between the germline ends. CDR1 is SNHLY and CDR2 is FYNNEI in the germline V gene. This CDR3 has 13 residues. The CDR3 nucleotides are TGTGCCAGCAGATTGACAGTGGAGTATGAGCAGTTCTTC. The encoded protein is CASRLTVEYEQFF.

The V call is TRBV6-5, the J call TRBJ1-1; D is possibly TRBD1 (5 bases). The CDR3 sequence is 14 residues long. Germline CDR1 is MNHEY and CDR2 is SVGAGI. V lost 2 bases to trimming and J lost 1 base, with 8 bases between them. The CDR3 coding sequence is TGTGCCAGCAGTTACAAACAGGCGAACACTGAAGCTTTCTTT. Translating it yields CASSYKQANTEAFF.

About this clone itself: Other DNA sequences in this specimen translate into the identical CDR3. The rearrangement joins TRBV29-1 to TRBJ1-2, with 11 nucleotides matching TRBD1. This CDR3 is built from 12 residues. CDR1 and CDR2 from the germline V gene are SQVTM and ANQGSEA. The V gene end was trimmed by 4 bases and the J gene end by 6 bases; junction bases not matched to a gene: 1. CDR3 DNA: TGCAGCGTTGGGGACAGGGGGAATGGCTACACCTTC. Its translation: CSVGDRGNGYTF. Full variable domain (rest looked up from reference TRBV29-1 and TRBJ1-2): SAVISQKPSRDICQRGTSLTIQCQVDSQVTMMFWYRQQPGQSLTLIATANQGSEATYESGFVIDKFPISRPNLTFSTLTVSNMSPEDSSIYLCSVGDRGNGYTFGSGTRLTVV.

The V and J genes are TRBV6-5 and TRBJ2-7; D perhaps matches TRBD2 (6 bases). The CDR3 totals 13 residues. Trimming removed 0 bases from V and 4 bases from J, with 7 bases in between. Looked up from germline, CDR1 is MNHEY and CDR2 is SVGAGI. The DNA of the CDR3 is TGTGCCAGCAGTTACTCCCGGGGGTACGAGCAGTACTTC. Translating it yields CASSYSRGYEQYF.

The chain has TRBV5-6 and TRBJ1-1; TRBD1 matches 8 bases. Germline CDR1 and CDR2: SGHDT and YYEEEE. This CDR3 region has 15 residues. V dropped 8 bases and J dropped 1; count of bases not matched to a gene: 10. The DNA of the CDR3 is TGTGCCAGTAAGAGGGCGACAGGGGAGAACACTGAAGCTTTCTTT. Its translation: CASKRATGENTEAFF.

The chain has TRBV4-1 and TRBJ2-7; 8 bases are a match to TRBD1. The J segment lost 3 bases and the V segment lost 0 bases, leaving 16 bases of the junction unmatched. Germline lookup yields CDR1 MGHRA and CDR2 YSYEKL. The CDR3 is made up of 19 amino acids. CDR3 amino acids: CASSQEGGQGKFSGYEQYF. The CDR3 DNA is TGCGCCAGCAGCCAAGAAGGAGGACAGGGTAAATTTTCGGGCTACGAGCAGTACTTC.

This rearrangement joins TRBV29-1 to TRBJ1-2; D is ambiguous. The CDR3 is made up of 15 amino acids. Germline CDR1 and CDR2: SQVTM and ANQGSEA. The germline V and J ends were trimmed by 3 bases and 1 base, with 15 bases remaining between them. The CDR3 DNA follows: TGCAGCGTTGACTTTTGGTCAGACTTTAACTATGGCTACACCTTC. Its translation: CSVDFWSDFNYGYTF.

This clone was found once. The chain combines TRBV7-9 with TRBJ2-1; D possibly corresponds to TRBD2 (5 bases). The germline V gene encodes CDR1 SEHNR and CDR2 FQNEAQ (reference sequence). V lost 4 bases to trimming and J lost 0 bases, with 10 bases between them. The CDR3 is 15 residues long. For the CDR3, the DNA is TGTGCCAGCAGCTCGGACTTCCACTCCTACAATGAGCAGTTCTTC. This sequence encodes CASSSDFHSYNEQFF.

The chain recombines TRBV5-4 with TRBJ1-1; TRBD1 is a possible D gene (5 bases). The germline V gene encodes CDR1 SGHNT and CDR2 YYREEE (reference sequence). Trimming removed 9 bases at V and 5 bases at J, with 17 bases between. The length of the CDR3 is 13 residues. Here the CDR3 DNA reads TGTGCCACCACTACAACCAAGGGGACTGAAGCTTTCTTT. Translated: CATTTTKGTEAFF.

This chain uses TRBV27 with TRBJ1-6, with 7 bases aligning to TRBD1. V trimming: 4 bases; J trimming: 14 bases; junction bases outside the gene matches: 5. Germline CDR1 MNHEY, CDR2 SMNVEV (reference sequence). The CDR3 runs to 12 residues. The CDR3 is CASSSYRGALHF. CDR3 nucleotides: TGTGCCAGCAGTTCCTACAGGGGAGCCCTCCACTTT.